A single sample is the source of the 5 T cell receptor beta chains below, sequenced in a study of shared clonotypes between healthy human individuals. The protocol was immunoSEQ multiplex PCR, while the TCRdb copy is restricted to in-frame clones and leaves out a portion. The sample carries approximately 2.4 million clones, about 94% recorded once. The specimen sequenced was naive CD4+ T cells sorted from blood. The subset is: CD45RA+ positively selected. The receptors here all came from a man younger than 35 in good health.

V is TRBV5-4 and J is TRBJ2-5; 9 positions match TRBD1. This CDR3 has 17 residues. The germline CDR1 and CDR2 sequences are SGHNT and YYREEE (reference sequence). Unmatched junction bases numbered 10, after V lost 0 bases and J lost 4 bases. CDR3 sequence (DNA): TGTGCCAGCAGCTTGGTTGCGACAGGGGGTCGGAGAGAGACCCAGTACTTC. Protein: CASSLVATGGRRETQYF.

This clone was recorded only once. Other DNA sequences of this sample code for an identical CDR3. The V and J genes are TRBV5-1 and TRBJ2-7; tentative D call: TRBD2 (5 bases). CDR1 and CDR2 from the germline V gene are SGHRS and YFSETQ. This CDR3 spans 12 amino acids. V lost 4 bases and J 3 bases, leaving 8 bases between the germline ends. The CDR3 DNA reads as TGCGCCAGCAGCCCGGGGTTCTACGAGCAGTACTTC. This gives the protein CASSPGFYEQYF.

The DNA for the CDR3 is TGTGCCATCGGTGGTATAAGCGGGACGAGCCTAAATAACTATGGCTACACCTTC. It codes for CAIGGISGTSLNNYGYTF. The chain combines TRBV10-3 with TRBJ1-2; tentatively, D is TRBD1 (5 bases). The CDR3 totals 18 residues. V lost 8 bases, J lost 1 base, and 26 bases lay in between. CDR1 is ENHRY, CDR2 SYGVKD, per germline.

The rearrangement uses TRBV30 and TRBJ2-5, with 10 bases matching TRBD1. The ends lost 3 bases at V and 4 bases at J; junction bases unmatched: 11. The CDR3 sequence is 16 residues long. CDR1 is GTSNPN, CDR2 SVGIG, per germline (reference sequence). CDR3 DNA: TGTGCCTGGAGACCTCCGGGACAGGGGATGGGAGAGACCCAGTACTTC. Translated, it gives CAWRPPGQGMGETQYF.

V is TRBV6-5 and J is TRBJ2-5; 7 bases line up with TRBD1. The germline V gene encodes CDR1 MNHEY and CDR2 SVGAGI. The V and J ends lost 5 bases and 4 bases, in that order; junction bases with no gene match: 4. This CDR3 region has 13 residues. The CDR3 DNA follows: TGTGCCAGCAGTCCCCCAGGGGGAGAGACCCAGTACTTC. Its protein product is CASSPPGGETQYF.